A single T cell receptor (beta chain) is shown here with its context. These data come from a study of technical replicates of blood from a few donors. Measured with immunoSEQ multiplex PCR; TCRdb has only the in-frame clones, and not every one. Here the sample spans several thousand clones, about 95% being singletons. V was pared by 4 bases and J by 11 bases, with 8 bases of the junction left unmatched. Germline loops: CDR1 GTSNPN, CDR2 SVGIG (reference sequence). The CDR3 totals 12 residues. Material: PBMCs. The chain has TRBV30 and TRBJ2-1; 7 nucleotides match TRBD2. The sequence was obtained from a human donor in good health. The CDR3 DNA is TGTGCCTGGACAGGACTAGGCCTTCAGCAGTTCTTC. This sequence encodes CAWTGLGLQQFF. The full variable domain, completed using reference TRBV30 and TRBJ2-1, is SQTIHQWPATLVQPVGSPLSLECTVEGTSNPNLYWYRQAAGRGLQLLFYSVGIGQISSEVPQNLSASRPQDRQFILSSKKLLLSDSGFYLCAWTGLGLQQFFGPGTRLTVL.